One T cell receptor beta chain is described in this entry. Its matching antigen is unknown. CDR3 size: 13 residues. J was trimmed by 10 bases and V by 5 bases; bases with no gene match: 10. Germline V gene lookup returns CDR1 KGHSH and CDR2 LQKENI. Since all of the isolated RNA was reverse transcribed, expressed TCRB transcripts were what got sequenced. Mean read depth for stem cell-like memory T cell samples was approximately 1 million reads. TCRdb's copy holds only in-frame clones and misses some; the assay was immunoSEQ multiplex PCR. Here the sample spans around 53,000 clones, 60% to 70% being singletons. This sample was included in a study of beta chain features in type 1 diabetes. Study observations and caveats: Patients with type 1 diabetes carried fewer insertions and had more deletions at their VDJ junctions. When Type 1 diabetes patients were examined, their TCRB CDR3s proved moderately but significantly shorter in all four CD4+ subsets.

Sampling consisted of one heparinised blood draw per donor, averaging about 116 mL. The V call is TRBV18, the J call TRBJ1-1; 7 bases align to TRBD1. This receptor was identified in a woman aged 25 to 39 with type 1 diabetes. Sequencing was done on a sample of stem cell memory CD4+ T cells from blood. This CDR3 is CASSWGQSGVAFF. CDR3 sequence (DNA): TGTGCCAGCTCATGGGGACAGTCTGGGGTAGCTTTCTTT.